The clone carrying this TCR beta chain turned up a few times. Its antigen is unidentified. Germline CDR1 is SGHRS and CDR2 is YFSETQ. CDR3 size: 18 residues. Trimming cost V 3 bases and J 6 bases; bases outside gene matches: 10. Together with a sample-barcoded 5' primer, a J-beta primer mix was included in a second PCR lasting roughly 6 to 12 cycles. One entry per CDR3 protein, called by TCRdb with MiXCR from the 5' RACE reads. Of over 950,000 distinct CDR3 sequences in the sample, roughly 50% are singletons; the top ten hold about 22%. The sample originates from a study of blood T cells in healthy people across ages. Study results and caveats: Unsorted PBMC material precluded a definitive naive versus antigen-experienced comparison.

The sequence was collected from a woman aged 55 to 70 in good health. Sequenced material: blood. The rearrangement uses TRBV5-1 and TRBJ2-2; TRBD2 agrees at 14 bases. The CDR3: CASSSGLAGGESAGELFF. CDR3 sequence (DNA): TGCGCCAGCAGCTCCGGACTAGCGGGAGGAGAGTCCGCCGGGGAGCTGTTTTTT.